This T cell receptor (beta chain) derives from a study of identical twins. TCRdb used MiXCR to reprocess the 5' RACE reads, holding one entry per CDR3 protein. The sample lists roughly 490,000 distinct CDR3 sequences, roughly an eighth seen once, with approximately 0.98% in the top ten. Germline CDR1 and CDR2: MDHEN and SYDVKM. Losses at the gene ends were 5 bases for V and 4 bases for J; bases not matched to a gene: 12. The CDR3 runs 18 residues. This clonotype was detected only a few times. Antigen specificity is unknown. Study outcomes and limitations: Analyses based on zero insertions could be partly confounded by invariant MAIT and iNKT cells.

In every case, the donor was a healthy Caucasian. Separately, the same data were catalogued under a study of yellow fever vaccine responses in identical twins. From that second work: As reported, the vaccine T cell response of twins seemed partly convergent and partly personalized.

This chain joins TRBV28 and TRBJ2-1, with 12 bases aligning to TRBD2. The sequencing input was CD4+ T cells sorted from blood. This receptor was obtained from a woman younger than 30 in good health. The CDR3: CASSPSPRTSGKYNEQFF. As DNA, the CDR3 is TGTGCCAGCAGTCCCTCCCCGAGGACTAGCGGGAAGTACAATGAGCAGTTCTTC.